These 17 T cell receptor beta chains came from one sample sequenced in a study of glioma-infiltrating T cells after dendritic cell vaccination (TCRdb year 2016). The time point label, as the study defines it: after dendritic cell vaccination, including at tumor progression/relapse. The library was made by the immunoSEQ multiplex PCR assay. The source is immuneACCESS, and TCRdb retained only in-frame sequences with V and J called. Part of the clones is not carried over; for the studies checked, unresolved V genes explain less than half of this, and the remainder is unexplained. Recorded for this sample are tens of thousands of clones; roughly 84% of them occurred a single time. Approximately 2% of the sample is held by the ten biggest clonotypes. The sample consisted of blood, taken after dendritic cell vaccination. Every receptor here comes from a human donor with glioblastoma.

The rearrangement joins TRBV9 to TRBJ2-3, with D possibly matching TRBD1 (6 bases). Germline CDR1 and CDR2: SGDLS and YYNGEE. CDR3 length: 15 residues. V lost 5 bases to trimming and J lost 0 bases, with 13 bases between them. The CDR3 reads CASSPQGLSTDTQYF. For the CDR3, the DNA is TGTGCCAGCAGTCCTCAGGGGCTCAGCACAGATACGCAGTATTTT.

This clone was seen only a few times. The chain uses TRBV6-1 and TRBJ1-3; a possible D gene is TRBD1 (5 bases). CDR3 length equals 16 residues. CDR1 and CDR2 from the germline V gene are MNHNS and SASEGT. V lost 4 bases, J lost 0 bases, and 13 bases lay in between. The CDR3 spells CASSVDNSFSGNTIYF. DNA for the CDR3: TGTGCCAGCAGTGTGGACAACAGTTTCTCTGGAAACACCATATATTTT.

The chain couples TRBV7-2 to TRBJ1-4; possibly TRBD1 for D (5 bases). The CDR3 extends over 15 amino acids. V was clipped by 2 bases and J by 5 bases, with 12 bases between them. Germline CDR1 and CDR2: SGHTA and FQGNSA. The DNA for the CDR3 is TGTGCCAGCAGCTTAAGGGGCAGGGTGAATGAAAAACTGTTTTTT. Protein: CASSLRGRVNEKLFF.

V usage is TRBV7-9 and J usage is TRBJ2-7; TRBD2 agrees at 12 bases. J lost 5 bases, V lost 5 bases, and 7 bases had no gene match. The CDR3 has 15 amino acids. The V gene's germline CDR1 is SEHNR and CDR2 FQNEAQ (reference sequence). This CDR3 is CASSTTSGGRDEQYF. CDR3 nucleotide sequence: TGTGCCAGCAGCACGACTAGCGGGGGCCGGGACGAGCAGTACTTC.

CDR3 protein: CASSFSSTDTQYF. CDR3 bases: TGTGCCAGCAGCTTCAGTAGCACAGATACGCAGTATTTT. The chain joins TRBV7-9 to TRBJ2-3; no clear D. The CDR3 is 13 amino acids. CDR1 is SEHNR, CDR2 FQNEAQ, per germline (reference sequence). Trimming pared 3 bases from V and 0 bases from J, leaving 4 bases between.

The chain carries TRBV5-1 and TRBJ2-1; 9 bases agree with TRBD1. The CDR3 is 16 residues long. The germline V gene has CDR1 SGHRS and CDR2 YFSETQ. Trimming removed 0 bases from V and 6 bases from J; junction bases left unmatched: 7. CDR3 bases: TGCGCCAGCAGCTTGGGGACAGGGGCATACGTCAATGAGCAGTTCTTC. Protein sequence: CASSLGTGAYVNEQFF.

V and J are TRBV5-1 and TRBJ2-1; 7 bases align to TRBD1. CDR3 length: 14 residues. Trimming cost V 4 bases and J 9 bases; bases outside gene matches: 10. In germline, CDR1 is SGHRS, CDR2 YFSETQ. The CDR3 DNA is TGCGCCAGCAGCCCCAGAGGGGGCTTGGGTGAGCAGTTCTTC. It specifies CASSPRGGLGEQFF.

The chain has TRBV4-3 and TRBJ1-6, with TRBD1 as a possible D gene (5 bases). CDR1 is LGHNA and CDR2 is YSLEER in the germline V gene. The CDR3 sequence is 15 residues long. V was pared by 0 bases and J by 11 bases, with 14 bases between. DNA for the CDR3: TGCGCCAGCAGCCAAGATAGCGGGGCATGGACACCCCTCCACTTT. It yields the protein CASSQDSGAWTPLHF.

This clone was counted a single time. This chain connects TRBV5-6 to TRBJ2-6, with D perhaps TRBD1 (5 bases). Germline V CDR1 and CDR2: SGHDT, YYEEEE. Trimming took off 5 bases at V and 4 bases at J, with 7 bases between the two ends. This CDR3 is built from 13 residues. Written as DNA, the CDR3 is TGTGCCAGCAGGGGGCAGGGGGCCAACGTCCTGACTTTC. Amino acids: CASRGQGANVLTF.

The genes are TRBV9 and TRBJ1-1; D is ambiguous. The CDR3 runs 12 residues. Trimming shortened V by 4 bases and J by 11 bases, and 15 bases separated the two germline ends. Germline V gene data show CDR1 as SGDLS and CDR2 as YYNGEE. The CDR3 reads CASSNRATGAFF. CDR3 coding DNA: TGTGCCAGCAGCAATCGGGCCACGGGGGCTTTCTTT.

This clone was counted only a few times. The chain employs TRBV5-1 and TRBJ2-3, with D possibly being TRBD1 (5 bases). V lost 0 bases and J 1 base, leaving 6 bases between the germline ends. Per germline, CDR1 SGHRS and CDR2 YFSETQ. CDR3 length: 14 residues. The CDR3 nucleotides are TGCGCCAGCAGCTTGGGACAGCGCACAGATACGCAGTATTTT. Translated, it gives CASSLGQRTDTQYF. The complete variable domain, with remaining parts taken from reference TRBV5-1 and TRBJ2-3, reads KAGVTQTPRYLIKTRGQQVTLSCSPISGHRSVSWYQQTPGQGLQFLFEYFSETQRNKGNFPGRFSGRQFSNSRSEMNVSTLELGDSALYLCASSLGQRTDTQYFGPGTRLTVL.

This clone was seen once. The rearrangement uses TRBV18 and TRBJ2-3; 9 positions agree with TRBD1. Trimming removed 3 bases from V and 0 bases from J; junction bases left unmatched: 4. CDR1 is KGHSH and CDR2 is LQKENI in the germline V gene. The CDR3 spans 16 residues. CDR3 bases: TGTGCCAGCTCACCGAAGGACAGGGGAAGCACAGATACGCAGTATTTT. Amino acids: CASSPKDRGSTDTQYF.

This chain connects TRBV5-1 to TRBJ2-5; TRBD1 is a possible D gene (5 bases). CDR3 length equals 17 residues. Germline V gene data show CDR1 as SGHRS and CDR2 as YFSETQ. V lost 0 bases and J lost 1, with 16 bases in between. CDR3 protein: CASSLAGPGSGQETQYF. The CDR3 DNA is TGCGCCAGCAGCTTGGCAGGGCCAGGGTCGGGCCAAGAGACCCAGTACTTC.

The V gene is TRBV6-5, the J gene TRBJ1-1; no clear D. The V and J ends lost 2 bases and 3 bases respectively, with 13 bases between them. In germline, CDR1 is MNHEY, CDR2 SVGAGI. The CDR3 is 15 residues long. CDR3 protein: CASSYNRGVDTEAFF. The CDR3 DNA is TGTGCCAGCAGTTACAACCGGGGAGTGGACACTGAAGCTTTCTTT.

This clone showed up just a few times. The rearrangement links TRBV7-2 to TRBJ1-3; D is perhaps TRBD1 (6 bases). This CDR3 contains 14 residues. Per germline, CDR1 SGHTA and CDR2 FQGNSA. V gave up 8 bases and J gave up 0 bases, with 11 bases separating them. The CDR3 loop reads CASSQGFSGNTIYF. In nucleotides, the CDR3 is TGTGCCAGCTCCCAGGGGTTCTCTGGAAACACCATATATTTT.

The chain is built from TRBV21-1 and TRBJ2-3; whether TRBD2, the table's D call, matches the DNA was not checked. TRBV21-1 is flagged as a pseudogene. This CDR3 is built from 13 residues. The CDR3 sequence is CASSKDERGTQYF. The CDR3 nucleotides read TGTGCCAGCAGCAAAGACGAGCGGGGTACGCAGTATTTT.

In its sample, this clone was seen once. The chain couples TRBV5-6 to TRBJ2-5; D is possibly TRBD1 (5 bases). This CDR3 has 15 residues. V lost 3 bases and J 3 bases, leaving 15 bases between the germline ends. Looked up from germline, CDR1 is SGHDT and CDR2 is YYEEEE. In DNA form, the CDR3 reads TGTGCCAGCAGCTCGGAGTTACAGGTCGAAGAGACCCAGTACTTC. This translates into CASSSELQVEETQYF. The complete variable domain, with remaining parts taken from reference TRBV5-6 and TRBJ2-5, reads DAGVTQSPTHLIKTRGQQVTLRCSPKSGHDTVSWYQQALGQGPQFIFQYYEEEERQRGNFPDRFSGHQFPNYSSELNVNALLLGDSALYLCASSSELQVEETQYFGPGTRLLVL.